This T cell receptor beta chain was obtained from a study of shared clonotypes between healthy human individuals. The CDR3 is 15 amino acids. The junction had 3 bases not matched to a gene; V was cut back by 0 bases and J by 1 base. Germline lookup yields CDR1 SGHTA and CDR2 FQGNSA. TCRdb's copy holds only in-frame clones and misses some; the assay was immunoSEQ multiplex PCR. The data contain some 2,500,000 clones, around 93% of them singletons. The receptor was isolated from a man younger than 35 in good health. Some clones in this sample may be carry-over from other donors' samples. The chain uses TRBV7-2 and TRBJ2-7; TRBD2 matches 7 bases. Sequenced input: naive CD4+ T cells from PBMCs. Subset indicated: CD45RA+ positively selected. This chain's CDR3 is CASSLARDYSYEQYF. CDR3 nucleotide sequence: TGTGCCAGCAGCTTAGCCCGGGACTATTCCTACGAGCAGTACTTC.